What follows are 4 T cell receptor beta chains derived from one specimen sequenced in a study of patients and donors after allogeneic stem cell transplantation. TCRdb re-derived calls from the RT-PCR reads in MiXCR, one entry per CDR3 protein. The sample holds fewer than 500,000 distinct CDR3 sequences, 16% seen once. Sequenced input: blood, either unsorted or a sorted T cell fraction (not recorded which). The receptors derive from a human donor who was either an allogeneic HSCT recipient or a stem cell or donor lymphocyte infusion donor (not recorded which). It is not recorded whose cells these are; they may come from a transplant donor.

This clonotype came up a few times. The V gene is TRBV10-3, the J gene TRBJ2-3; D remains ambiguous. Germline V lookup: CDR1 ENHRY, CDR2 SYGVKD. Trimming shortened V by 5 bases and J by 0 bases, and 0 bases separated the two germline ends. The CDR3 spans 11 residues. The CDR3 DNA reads TGTGCCATCAGTAGCACAGATACGCAGTATTTT. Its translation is CAISSTDTQYF.

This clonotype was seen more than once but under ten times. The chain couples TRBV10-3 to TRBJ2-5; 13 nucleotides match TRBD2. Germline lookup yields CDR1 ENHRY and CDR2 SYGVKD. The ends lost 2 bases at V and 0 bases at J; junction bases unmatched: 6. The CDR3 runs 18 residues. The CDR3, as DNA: TGTGCCATCAGTGAGACCCGACTAGCGGGGGGTTACCAAGAGACCCAGTACTTC. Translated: CAISETRLAGGYQETQYF.

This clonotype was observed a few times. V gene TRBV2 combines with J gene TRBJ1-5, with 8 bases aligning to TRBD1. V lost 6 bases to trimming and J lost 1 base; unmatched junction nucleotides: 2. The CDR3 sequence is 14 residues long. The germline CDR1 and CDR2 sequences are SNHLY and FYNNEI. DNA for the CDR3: TGTGCCAGCAGGACAGGGGTCAGCAATCAGCCCCAGCATTTT. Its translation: CASRTGVSNQPQHF.

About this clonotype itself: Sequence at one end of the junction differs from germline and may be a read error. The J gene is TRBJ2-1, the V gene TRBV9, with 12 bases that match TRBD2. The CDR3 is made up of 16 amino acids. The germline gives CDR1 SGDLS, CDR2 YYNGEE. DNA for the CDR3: TGTGCCTGCAGCGCCCGACTAGCGGGAGCCCACAATGAGCAGTTCTTC. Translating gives CACSARLAGAHNEQFF.